This passage covers 29 T cell receptor beta chains from one sample sequenced in a study of shared clonotypes between healthy human individuals. Using immunoSEQ multiplex PCR, the repertoire was profiled, and TCRdb retains in-frame clones only, with some absent. The sample has over a million clones; around 74% are singletons. The sample consisted of memory CD4+ T cells sorted from blood. The subset here: CD45RA-negative fraction. The receptors here all came from a man between 18 and 29 years old in good health.

As for this clone: A single base is all that separates this from a far larger clone, so a read error is likely. Other nucleotide sequences from this sample produce the same CDR3. V gene TRBV9 combines with J gene TRBJ1-5; a weak D match, TRBD1 (5 bases). Germline CDR1 reads SGDLS; CDR2 reads YYNGEE. V lost 2 bases, J lost 0 bases, and 6 bases lay in between. This CDR3 is 14 amino acids long. The CDR3 sequence is CASSVDSSNQPQHF. DNA for the CDR3: TGTGCCAGCAGCGTCGACAGTAGCAATCAGCCCCAGCATTTT.

The chain is built from TRBV30 and TRBJ2-3; weak D call: TRBD1 (5 bases). CDR1 and CDR2 (germline): GTSNPN, SVGIG (reference sequence). The CDR3 totals 14 residues. V lost 1 base and J 4 bases, leaving 12 bases between the germline ends. CDR3 sequence (DNA): TGTGCCTGGAGTGGCAGGGAAACGTCAGATACGCAGTATTTT. Translation: CAWSGRETSDTQYF.

V gene TRBV6-1 combines with J gene TRBJ2-7, with 9 positions matching TRBD1. From germline, CDR1 is MNHNS and CDR2 SASEGT. The CDR3 is made up of 19 amino acids. J lost 7 bases, V lost 3 bases, and 22 bases had no gene match. The CDR3 DNA follows: TGTGCCAGCAGTGAGGACAGGGGCCGACCATCCACGAGCCTTGGGGAGCAGTACTTC. This sequence encodes CASSEDRGRPSTSLGEQYF.

With respect to this clone: Additional DNA sequences in this sample encode the identical CDR3. The chain is built from TRBV5-6 and TRBJ2-3; no clear D. Germline assignment: CDR1 SGHDT and CDR2 YYEEEE. The CDR3 consists of 12 residues. The V end was cut by 0 bases, the J end by 4 bases, with 3 bases between. CDR3 sequence (DNA): TGTGCCAGCAGCTTGGTGCCAGATACGCAGTATTTT. Translating gives CASSLVPDTQYF.

This chain joins TRBV30 and TRBJ1-1; TRBD1 is a possible D gene (5 bases). Looked up from germline, CDR1 is GTSNPN and CDR2 is SVGIG (reference sequence). V was trimmed by 0 bases and J by 6 bases, leaving 14 bases between them. CDR3 size: 14 residues. CDR3 nucleotide sequence: TGTGCCTGGAGTGTACGGGACCCCCTGGCTGAAGCTTTCTTT. This sequence encodes CAWSVRDPLAEAFF.

The chain couples TRBV30 to TRBJ2-1; 10 bases are a match to TRBD1. CDR3 length: 14 amino acids. CDR1 GTSNPN and CDR2 SVGIG come from the germline V gene (reference sequence). The junction had 9 bases not matched to a gene; V was cut back by 8 bases and J by 5 bases. CDR3 in DNA: TGTGCCAGGAACGACAGGGGGCCCAACAATGAGCAGTTCTTC. Its protein is CARNDRGPNNEQFF.

The chain uses TRBV4-1 and TRBJ2-5; 10 positions match TRBD1. V dropped 4 bases and J dropped 5; count of bases not matched to a gene: 7. This CDR3 has 15 residues. Per the germline V gene, CDR1 is MGHRA and CDR2 is YSYEKL. The DNA for the CDR3 is TGCGCCAGCAGCCCAGGGGACAGGGGTAGCGAGACCCAGTACTTC. Protein product: CASSPGDRGSETQYF.

The V and J genes are TRBV11-2 and TRBJ1-6; tentative D call: TRBD1 (5 bases). The ends were cut back, 4 bases at V and 2 bases at J, with 21 bases in the middle. There are 19 residues in the CDR3. Germline V CDR1 and CDR2: SGHAT, FQNNGV. DNA for the CDR3: TGTGCCAGCAGCTCCACTAAACCGGGCAGGGCTGCCTATAATTCACCCCTCCACTTT. It is translated as CASSSTKPGRAAYNSPLHF.

The V and J genes are TRBV25-1 and TRBJ2-3, with D tentatively TRBD2 (5 bases). The CDR3 totals 11 residues. CDR1 and CDR2 (germline): MGHDK, SYGVNS. V lost 7 bases and J lost 4, with 6 bases in between. The CDR3 DNA is TGTGCCAGCATGAGGGCAGATACGCAGTATTTT. Residues: CASMRADTQYF. The whole variable domain, filled in from reference TRBV25-1 and TRBJ2-3, reads EADIYQTPRYLVIGTGKKITLECSQTMGHDKMYWYQQDPGMELHLIHYSYGVNSTEKGDLSSESTVSRIRTEHFPLTLESARPSHTSQYLCASMRADTQYFGPGTRLTVL.

The rearrangement links TRBV7-3 to TRBJ2-7, with 7 positions matching TRBD1. Germline CDR1 is SGHTA and CDR2 is FQGTGA. The CDR3 is 13 amino acids. V trimming: 1 base; J trimming: 6 bases; junction bases outside the gene matches: 3. CDR3 coding DNA: TGTGCCAGCAGCTTAAATGCAGGGGGCGAGCAGTACTTC. Its translation is CASSLNAGGEQYF.

V gene TRBV30 combines with J gene TRBJ2-3, with TRBD1 as a possible D gene (5 bases). The germline V gene has CDR1 GTSNPN and CDR2 SVGIG (reference sequence). The V end was cut by 0 bases, the J end by 2 bases, with 12 bases between. This CDR3 has 15 amino acids. CDR3 loop: CAWSVQGAVTDTQYF. DNA of the CDR3: TGTGCCTGGAGTGTTCAGGGCGCGGTCACAGATACGCAGTATTTT.

The CDR3: CASSDGGARVNTEAFF. The DNA of the CDR3 is TGTGCCAGCAGTGATGGTGGGGCGAGGGTGAACACTGAAGCTTTCTTT. The chain couples TRBV2 to TRBJ1-1, with D maybe TRBD1 (5 bases). The CDR3 contains 16 residues. CDR1 is SNHLY and CDR2 is FYNNEI in the germline V gene. Trimming took off 3 bases at V and 0 bases at J, with 14 bases between the two ends.

This clone is a singleton in its sample. Possible read error: a much larger clone is one base away. The gene calls are TRBV5-6 and TRBJ1-1, with D perhaps matching TRBD1 (5 bases). The V end was cut by 4 bases, the J end by 3 bases, with 10 bases between. CDR3 length: 13 amino acids. The V gene's germline CDR1 is SGHDT and CDR2 YYEEEE. CDR3 loop: CASSPTEYTEAFF. CDR3 nucleotide sequence: TGTGCCAGCAGCCCGACAGAGTACACTGAAGCTTTCTTT. Together with reference TRBV5-6 and TRBJ1-1, the CDR3 gives the full variable domain: DAGVTQSPTHLIKTRGQQVTLRCSPKSGHDTVSWYQQALGQGPQFIFQYYEEEERQRGNFPDRFSGHQFPNYSSELNVNALLLGDSALYLCASSPTEYTEAFFGQGTRLTVV.

The chain links TRBV13 to TRBJ2-3, with a possible D match to TRBD2 (5 bases). V was clipped by 5 bases and J by 4 bases, with 13 bases between them. The germline gives CDR1 PRHDT, CDR2 FYEKMQ (reference sequence). The CDR3 is made up of 14 amino acids. The CDR3 is CASSPDSGADTQYF. CDR3 sequence (DNA): TGTGCCAGCAGCCCGGACTCCGGGGCAGATACGCAGTATTTT.

This rearrangement joins TRBV6-6 to TRBJ1-1; 9 bases agree with TRBD1. The germline gives CDR1 MNHNY, CDR2 SVGAGI (reference sequence). This CDR3 is built from 15 residues. The ends lost 7 bases at V and 1 base at J; junction bases unmatched: 7. In DNA, the CDR3 is TGTGCCAGCACCTACGTGGGACAGGGGAACACTGAAGCTTTCTTT. Translating gives CASTYVGQGNTEAFF.

This rearrangement joins TRBV6-6 to TRBJ2-5; unclear D gene. Germline V CDR1 and CDR2: MNHNY, SVGAGI (reference sequence). Deletions cut 0 bases from V and 6 bases from J, with 8 bases between. There are 13 residues in the CDR3. Here the CDR3 reads CASSYSGVKTQYF. CDR3 sequence (DNA): TGTGCCAGCAGTTACTCAGGAGTAAAGACCCAGTACTTC.

This chain uses TRBV7-6 with TRBJ1-4; D unresolved. CDR1 SGHVS and CDR2 FNYEAQ come from the germline V gene. CDR3 length: 14 amino acids. The V end was cut by 5 bases, the J end by 4 bases, with 11 bases between. CDR3 loop: CASSLARNNEKLFF. DNA of the CDR3: TGTGCCAGCAGCCTGGCCAGGAATAATGAAAAACTGTTTTTT.

The chain joins TRBV19 to TRBJ2-3; 9 bases map to TRBD1. From germline, CDR1 is LNHDA and CDR2 SQIVND (reference sequence). The CDR3 length is 15 residues. Germline trimming cut 4 bases from V and 3 bases from J; bases unmatched to any gene: 5. The CDR3 DNA reads TGTGCCAGTAGTACCCCCGGGACAGGGACAGATACGCAGTATTTT. Amino acids: CASSTPGTGTDTQYF. Drawing the rest from reference TRBV19 and TRBJ2-3, the complete variable domain is DGGITQSPKYLFRKEGQNVTLSCEQNLNHDAMYWYRQDPGQGLRLIYYSQIVNDFQKGDIAEGYSVSREKKESFPLTVTSAQKNPTAFYLCASSTPGTGTDTQYFGPGTRLTVL.

The count of this clone is one. In nucleotides, the CDR3 is TGTGCCAGCAGTAAGACAGGGGGCTTTAACAATGAGCAGTTCTTC. As protein: CASSKTGGFNNEQFF. The chain has TRBV2 and TRBJ2-1, with 10 bases matching TRBD1. This CDR3 region has 15 residues. J was trimmed by 5 bases and V by 5 bases; bases with no gene match: 6. Looked up from germline, CDR1 is SNHLY and CDR2 is FYNNEI.

This chain links TRBV5-4 with TRBJ2-6; the match to TRBD1 covers 7 bases. CDR3 length: 18 residues. V lost 0 bases and J lost 2; bases outside the gene matches: 8. CDR1 SGHNT and CDR2 YYREEE come from the germline V gene (reference sequence). The CDR3 bases are TGTGCCAGCAGCTTGGCCTCGCGTCAGGGGGCTGGGGCCAACGTCCTGACTTTC. The encoded protein is CASSLASRQGAGANVLTF.

J is TRBJ2-5 and V is TRBV13; 7 bases line up with TRBD2. CDR1 is PRHDT and CDR2 is FYEKMQ in the germline V gene (reference sequence). The ends lost 5 bases at V and 5 bases at J; junction bases unmatched: 14. The CDR3 spans 16 residues. The CDR3 spells CASSPLTREPRETQYF. The CDR3 coding sequence is TGTGCCAGCAGCCCCCTGACGCGGGAGCCTAGGGAGACCCAGTACTTC. Drawing the rest from reference TRBV13 and TRBJ2-5, the complete variable domain is AAGVIQSPRHLIKEKRETATLKCYPIPRHDTVYWYQQGPGQDPQFLISFYEKMQSDKGSIPDRFSAQQFSDYHSELNMSSLELGDSALYFCASSPLTREPRETQYFGPGTRLLVL.

V usage is TRBV2 and J usage is TRBJ2-5; D not certain. The V gene lost 5 bases and the J gene lost 1 base, with 14 bases spanning the gap. CDR1 is SNHLY and CDR2 is FYNNEI in the germline V gene. The CDR3 consists of 15 residues. CDR3 amino acids: CASSIRISAQETQYF. The DNA for the CDR3 is TGTGCCAGCAGTATTAGGATTTCCGCCCAAGAGACCCAGTACTTC.

In this sample, this clone turned up once. The gene calls are TRBV7-9 and TRBJ1-6; unclear D gene. Germline lookup yields CDR1 SEHNR and CDR2 FQNEAQ (reference sequence). V was cut by 1 base and J by 10 bases, with 5 bases left in between. This CDR3 has 12 residues. CDR3 nucleotide sequence: TGTGCCAGCAGCTTAGTCGCATCACCCCTCCACTTT. It specifies CASSLVASPLHF.

The chain joins TRBV5-1 to TRBJ2-7; D might be TRBD1 (6 bases). Between the trimmed V and J ends, which lost 4 bases and 1 base, there was a span of 12 bases. CDR1 SGHRS and CDR2 YFSETQ come from the germline V gene. The CDR3 contains 14 residues. DNA of the CDR3: TGCGCCAGCAGCGGGCCGGACAGTTCCTACGAGCAGTACTTC. Its protein product is CASSGPDSSYEQYF.

This clone was found many times. The rearrangement uses TRBV27 and TRBJ1-6; 8 nucleotides match TRBD1. Germline-derived CDR1 and CDR2 are MNHEY and SMNVEV (reference sequence). The CDR3 loop spans 16 amino acids. V shed 4 bases and J 6 bases; nucleotides not matched to a gene: 8. CDR3 amino acids: CASSSGTGLGNSPLHF. The CDR3 DNA sequence: TGTGCCAGCAGTTCCGGGACAGGCTTGGGTAATTCACCCCTCCACTTT.

This clone appeared once. The chain employs TRBV10-2 and TRBJ1-1, with 7 bases lining up with TRBD1. This CDR3 spans 15 amino acids. V shed 7 bases, J shed 1 base, and the junction held 9 bases outside the gene matches. CDR1 and CDR2 (germline): WSHSY, SAAADI. The DNA of the CDR3 is TGCGCCAGCACTAAGACAGGGTGGGCGAACACTGAAGCTTTCTTT. Its translation is CASTKTGWANTEAFF.

This clone was seen more than once but under ten times. The sample holds other DNA sequences that translate to the same CDR3. The chain combines TRBV7-2 with TRBJ2-1, with D hard to call. V was shortened by 5 bases and J by 1 base, with 9 bases between the two germline ends. The CDR3 covers 14 residues. Per the germline V gene, CDR1 is SGHTA and CDR2 is FQGNSA. This CDR3 is CASSPPGSYNEQFF. The CDR3 coding sequence is TGTGCCAGCAGCCCTCCGGGTTCCTACAATGAGCAGTTCTTC.

The chain recombines TRBV7-2 with TRBJ2-5; tentative D call: TRBD2 (5 bases). The ends were cut back, 2 bases at V and 1 base at J, with 14 bases in the middle. This CDR3 is 16 amino acids long. Germline V gene data show CDR1 as SGHTA and CDR2 as FQGNSA. DNA for the CDR3: TGTGCCAGCAGCTTACTGGGAACACGGGGCCAAGAGACCCAGTACTTC. This gives the protein CASSLLGTRGQETQYF.

This chain uses TRBV7-2 with TRBJ2-4; no reliable D call. The germline V and J ends were trimmed by 1 base and 0 bases, with 10 bases remaining between them. This CDR3 is built from 16 residues. Germline V lookup: CDR1 SGHTA, CDR2 FQGNSA. The CDR3 reads CASSLGAELAKNIQYF. CDR3 DNA: TGTGCCAGCAGCTTAGGGGCAGAGCTAGCCAAAAACATTCAGTACTTC.